This T cell receptor beta chain derives from a study of cytomegalovirus exposure and HLA in healthy donors. General study results and limits: Researchers had no immune exposure information except CMV serostatus available. It has been reported that TCR beta sequences accurately predicted the HLA-A and HLA-B alleles of most subjects. Evidence from a later analysis indicated that most CMV-associated TCR beta chains looked HLA-restricted.

In the case of this clone: Its antigen is as yet unknown.

The PCR made use of 60 Vbeta and 13 Jbeta primers. This table comes from immunoSEQ multiplex PCR, and its TCRdb copy is limited to in-frame clones, with some not included. The table lists under 150,000 clones, roughly 79% of them singletons. Germline values: CDR1 MNHNY, CDR2 SVGAGI (reference sequence). The CDR3 has 12 residues. V dropped 7 bases and J dropped 6 bases, with 9 bases sitting between them. This clonotype was obtained from a woman aged 18-29 years in good health and CMV-seronegative. Sequenced: PBMCs. This chain uses TRBV6-6 with TRBJ1-4; the D is unclear. The CDR3 is CASKRQDEKLFF. DNA for the CDR3: TGTGCCAGCAAGCGGCAGGATGAAAAACTGTTTTTT.